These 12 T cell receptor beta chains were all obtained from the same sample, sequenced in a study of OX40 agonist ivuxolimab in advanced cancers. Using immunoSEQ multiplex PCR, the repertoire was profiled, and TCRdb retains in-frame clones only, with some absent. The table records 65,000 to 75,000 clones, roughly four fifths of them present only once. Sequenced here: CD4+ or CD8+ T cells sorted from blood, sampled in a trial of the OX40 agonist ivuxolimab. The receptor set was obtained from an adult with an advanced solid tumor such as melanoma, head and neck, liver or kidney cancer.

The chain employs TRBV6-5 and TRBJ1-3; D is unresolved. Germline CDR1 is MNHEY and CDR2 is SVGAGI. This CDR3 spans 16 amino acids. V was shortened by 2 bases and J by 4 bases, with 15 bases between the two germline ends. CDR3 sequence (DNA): TGTGCCAGCAGTTACGCCGGAGTTTCACGGGGAAACACCATATATTTT. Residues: CASSYAGVSRGNTIYF.

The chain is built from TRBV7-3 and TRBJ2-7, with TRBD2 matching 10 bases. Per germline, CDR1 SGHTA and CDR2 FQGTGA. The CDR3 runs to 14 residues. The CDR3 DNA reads TGTGCCAGCACCTTAACTAGCGGGATCTTACGGCAGTACGTC. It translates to CASTLTSGILRQYV.

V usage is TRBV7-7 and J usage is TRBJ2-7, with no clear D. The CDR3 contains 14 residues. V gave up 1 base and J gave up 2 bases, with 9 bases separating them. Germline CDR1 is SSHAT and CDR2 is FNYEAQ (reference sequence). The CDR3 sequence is CASSLDISTYEQYF. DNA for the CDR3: TGTGCCAGCAGCTTAGACATATCCACCTACGAGCAGTACTTC.

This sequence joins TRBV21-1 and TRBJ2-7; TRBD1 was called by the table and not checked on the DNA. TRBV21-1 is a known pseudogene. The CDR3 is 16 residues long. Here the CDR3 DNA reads TGTGCCAGCAGCACCCAACCGGGACAGCCTTATTACGAGCAGTACGTC. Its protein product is CASSTQPGQPYYEQYV.

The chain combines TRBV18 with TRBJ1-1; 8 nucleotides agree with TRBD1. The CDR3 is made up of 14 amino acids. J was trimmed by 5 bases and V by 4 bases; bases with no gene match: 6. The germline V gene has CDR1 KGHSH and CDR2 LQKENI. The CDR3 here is CASSLGQGGTEAFF. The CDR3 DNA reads TGTGCCAGCTCACTCGGACAGGGAGGTACTGAAGCTTTCTTT. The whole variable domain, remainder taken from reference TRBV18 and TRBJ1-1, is NAGVMQNPRHLVRRRGQEARLRCSPMKGHSHVYWYRQLPEEGLKFMVYLQKENIIDESGMPKERFSAEFPKEGPSILRIQQVVRGDSAAYFCASSLGQGGTEAFFGQGTRLTVV.

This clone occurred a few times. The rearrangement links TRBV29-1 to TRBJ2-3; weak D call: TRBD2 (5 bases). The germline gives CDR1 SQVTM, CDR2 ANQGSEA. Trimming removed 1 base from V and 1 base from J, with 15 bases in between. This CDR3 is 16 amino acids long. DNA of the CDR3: TGCAGCGTTGAAGGGGCGTCAGGACTGGGCACAGATACGCAGTATTTT. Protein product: CSVEGASGLGTDTQYF.

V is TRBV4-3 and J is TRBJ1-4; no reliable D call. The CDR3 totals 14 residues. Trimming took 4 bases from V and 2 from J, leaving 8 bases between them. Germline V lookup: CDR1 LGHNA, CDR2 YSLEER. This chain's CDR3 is CASSPGSTNEKLFF. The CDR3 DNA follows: TGCGCCAGCAGCCCTGGTTCCACTAATGAAAAACTGTTTTTT.

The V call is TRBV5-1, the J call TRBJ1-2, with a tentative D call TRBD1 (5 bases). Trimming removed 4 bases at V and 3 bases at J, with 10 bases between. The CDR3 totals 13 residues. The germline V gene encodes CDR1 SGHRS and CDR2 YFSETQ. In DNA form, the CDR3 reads TGCGCCAGCAGCATAAGAGGGGACTATGGCTACACCTTC. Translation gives CASSIRGDYGYTF.

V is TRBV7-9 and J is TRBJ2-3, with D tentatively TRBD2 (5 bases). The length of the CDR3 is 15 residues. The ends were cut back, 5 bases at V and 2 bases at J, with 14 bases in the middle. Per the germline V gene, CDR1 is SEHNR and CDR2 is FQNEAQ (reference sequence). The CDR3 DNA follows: TGTGCCAGCAGCAAGGAGGAGTACCCCACAGATACGCAGTATTTT. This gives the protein CASSKEEYPTDTQYF.

As DNA, the CDR3 is TGTGCCAGCAGCTCAAGATTAAAAAACACCGGGGAGCTGTTTTTT. Its protein product is CASSSRLKNTGELFF. V gene TRBV11-3 combines with J gene TRBJ2-2; D unresolved. The CDR3 contains 15 residues. Trimming took 4 bases from V and 2 from J, leaving 11 bases between them. Germline V gene sequence: CDR1 SGHNT, CDR2 YENEEA.

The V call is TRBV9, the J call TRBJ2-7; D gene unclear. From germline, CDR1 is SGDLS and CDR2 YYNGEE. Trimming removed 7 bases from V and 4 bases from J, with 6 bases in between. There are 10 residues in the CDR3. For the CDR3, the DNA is TGTGCCAGCGGAGAATACGAGCAGTACTTC. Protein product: CASGEYEQYF.

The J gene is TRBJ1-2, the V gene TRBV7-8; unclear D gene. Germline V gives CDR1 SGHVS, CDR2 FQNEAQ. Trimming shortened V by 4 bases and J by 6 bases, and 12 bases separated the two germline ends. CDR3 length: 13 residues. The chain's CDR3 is CASSWYRDNGYTF. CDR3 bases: TGTGCCAGCAGCTGGTACAGAGACAATGGCTACACCTTC.